A selection of T cell receptor beta chains follows, all from one sample in a study of OX40 agonist ivuxolimab in advanced cancers. Assay: immunoSEQ multiplex PCR; the TCRdb copy retains only in-frame clones and omits some. Of more than 60,000 clones listed, 85% are singletons. The specimen was CD4+ or CD8+ T cells sorted from blood, collected in a trial of the OX40 agonist ivuxolimab. The receptors shown here come from an adult with an advanced solid tumor such as melanoma, head and neck, liver or kidney cancer. CDR3s include the opening cysteine and the closing phenylalanine or tryptophan. The order of the fields is clone size, J gene, V gene, D gene, CDR3 protein, CDR3 DNA. D genes are given only for firm matches. Expanded clones get a size class; other rows say once, few or many, or leave the size out.

NA,TRBJ1-1,TRBV9,TRBD1,CASSADDRGGFTEAFF,TGTGCCAGCAGCGCAGATGACAGGGGTGGATTTACTGAAGCTTTCTTT
NA,TRBJ1-3,TRBV11-2,NA,CASSLVYQGNTIYF,TGTGCCAGCAGCTTAGTGTACCAGGGAAACACCATATATTTT
NA,TRBJ2-3,TRBV6-6,TRBD2,CASSYQGLGGDTQYF,TGTGCCAGCAGTTACCAGGGACTAGGCGGAGATACGCAGTATTTT
NA,TRBJ1-1,TRBV30,NA,CAWSVYRKNTEAFF,TGTGCCTGGAGTGTATACAGGAAAAACACTGAAGCTTTCTTT
NA,TRBJ1-2,TRBV2,NA,CASRPGTNNNYGYTF,TGTGCCAGCAGGCCAGGGACCAACAATAACTATGGCTACACCTTC
NA,TRBJ1-5,TRBV5-6,NA,CASSFGGRGNQPQHF,TGTGCCAGCAGCTTCGGGGGAAGAGGCAATCAGCCCCAGCATTTT
NA,TRBJ2-4,TRBV19,TRBD1,CASSITDRGLGNIQYF,TGTGCCAGTAGTATCACCGACAGGGGGCTTGGAAACATTCAGTACTTC
NA,TRBJ1-1,TRBV30,NA,CAWANPPGHQGGGSFF,TGTGCCTGGGCGAACCCTCCGGGACACCAAGGAGGGGGGTCTTTCTTT
medium-sized,TRBJ1-1,TRBV29-1,NA,CSVATGGTEAFF,TGCAGCGTTGCGACAGGAGGGACTGAAGCTTTCTTT
NA,TRBJ2-7,TRBV14,TRBD1,CASSKSGTGAAYEQYF,TGTGCCAGCAGCAAATCCGGGACAGGGGCGGCCTACGAGCAGTACTTC
NA,TRBJ1-5,TRBV7-8,TRBD1,CASSLVGRGQNQPQHF,TGTGCCAGCAGCTTAGTCGGCAGGGGGCAGAATCAGCCCCAGCATTTT
once,TRBJ1-2,TRBV6-5,NA,CASSEGSGLYGYTF,TGTGCCAGCAGTGAAGGGTCAGGACTTTATGGCTACACCTTC
NA,TRBJ2-1,TRBV6-1,NA,CASREYNEQFF,TGTGCCAGCCGAGAGTACAATGAGCAGTTCTTC
NA,TRBJ2-7,TRBV7-2,NA,CASSLDRSSYEQYF,TGTGCCAGCAGCTTAGACAGGAGCTCCTACGAGCAGTACTTC
NA,TRBJ2-5,TRBV6-6,NA,CASSPGLRETQYF,TGTGCCAGCAGTCCAGGACTAAGAGAGACCCAGTACTTC
NA,TRBJ1-2,TRBV7-2,TRBD1,CASSPRQGTSNYGYTF,TGTGCCAGCAGCCCCAGACAGGGGACCTCTAACTATGGCTACACCTTC